These 26 T cell receptor beta chains were all obtained from the same sample, sequenced in a study of shared clonotypes between healthy human individuals. TCRdb's copy holds only in-frame clones and misses some; the assay was immunoSEQ multiplex PCR. This table has under 600,000 clones, about 97% appearing once. Sequenced: naive CD4+ T cells sorted from blood. Subset: CD45RA+ positively selected. Source of these receptors: a woman under 40 in good health.

The chain couples TRBV29-1 to TRBJ1-1; D ambiguous. The ends were cut back, 3 bases at V and 10 bases at J, with 12 bases in the middle. CDR1 and CDR2 from the germline V gene are SQVTM and ANQGSEA. This CDR3 is 11 amino acids long. The CDR3: CSVDKLAGAFF. CDR3 DNA: TGCAGCGTTGACAAATTAGCGGGAGCTTTCTTT.

V and J are TRBV6-1 and TRBJ2-1; 9 bases agree with TRBD1. This CDR3 spans 16 amino acids. Germline assignment: CDR1 MNHNS and CDR2 SASEGT. The ends lost 2 bases at V and 4 bases at J; junction bases unmatched: 6. CDR3 sequence: CASSEFGQGPYNEQFF. Written as DNA, the CDR3 is TGTGCCAGCAGTGAATTTGGACAGGGGCCGTACAATGAGCAGTTCTTC.

The chain joins TRBV11-3 to TRBJ2-2; weak D call: TRBD1 (6 bases). Germline values: CDR1 SGHNT, CDR2 YENEEA. The CDR3 runs 15 residues. The V end was cut by 5 bases, the J end by 0 bases, with 10 bases between. The chain's CDR3 is CASSHWTANTGELFF. CDR3 coding DNA: TGTGCCAGCAGCCACTGGACAGCGAACACCGGGGAGCTGTTTTTT.

The chain recombines TRBV11-3 with TRBJ2-3; no clear D. The V gene lost 6 bases and the J gene lost 0 bases, with 4 bases spanning the gap. This CDR3 is built from 12 residues. From germline, CDR1 is SGHNT and CDR2 YENEEA. The CDR3 nucleotides are TGTGCCAGCAGAGGGAGCACAGATACGCAGTATTTT. Protein: CASRGSTDTQYF.

On this clone: At the DNA level, this CDR3 is encoded by other sequences in the same sample as well. The chain links TRBV18 to TRBJ1-1, with D maybe TRBD1 (5 bases). Germline CDR1 KGHSH, CDR2 LQKENI. This CDR3 is 14 amino acids long. V gave up 1 base and J gave up 1 base, with 7 bases separating them. The CDR3, as DNA: TGTGCCAGCTCACCACGAGGGGAGAACACTGAAGCTTTCTTT. As protein: CASSPRGENTEAFF.

The chain couples TRBV21-1 to TRBJ2-3; the DNA was not compared with TRBD2, the D call given in the table. TRBV21-1 is labeled a pseudogene. The CDR3 is 16 amino acids. CDR3 amino acids: CASSKGGGWGTDTQYF. CDR3 nucleotides: TGTGCCAGCAGCAAAGGGGGGGGATGGGGCACAGATACGCAGTATTTT.

V usage is TRBV30 and J usage is TRBJ2-7, with 9 bases matching TRBD1. The germline V gene has CDR1 GTSNPN and CDR2 SVGIG (reference sequence). V was clipped by 2 bases and J by 0 bases; unmatched bases: 5. CDR3 size: 15 residues. The CDR3 sequence is CAWSTGTGPSYEQYF. The CDR3 DNA sequence: TGTGCCTGGAGTACGGGGACAGGGCCCTCCTACGAGCAGTACTTC.

The chain employs TRBV19 and TRBJ2-1; D remains unclear. Trimming cost V 4 bases and J 0 bases, with 10 bases left between them. The V gene's germline CDR1 is LNHDA and CDR2 SQIVND (reference sequence). The CDR3 has 15 amino acids. The CDR3 coding sequence is TGTGCCAGTAGTAGGATAGGTAGCTCCTACAATGAGCAGTTCTTC. This gives the protein CASSRIGSSYNEQFF.

This clone appeared once. This sequence joins TRBV28 and TRBJ2-7; 8 nucleotides align to TRBD1. This CDR3 is built from 14 residues. With V trimmed by 4 bases and J by 3 bases, 5 bases remained unmatched. Germline loops: CDR1 MDHEN, CDR2 SYDVKM. The CDR3 nucleotides read TGTGCCAGCAGTTCAGGGGGCCTGGGCTACGAGCAGTACTTC. This sequence encodes CASSSGGLGYEQYF.

V gene TRBV5-1 combines with J gene TRBJ2-5; 7 nucleotides agree with TRBD1. There are 15 residues in the CDR3. With V trimmed by 6 bases and J by 0 bases, 8 bases remained unmatched. Germline V CDR1 and CDR2: SGHRS, YFSETQ. The DNA for the CDR3 is TGCGCCAGCACCTCTTACAGGGGAGACCAAGAGACCCAGTACTTC. Translating gives CASTSYRGDQETQYF.

The chain has TRBV6-6 and TRBJ2-7, with no clear D. Germline V gene sequence: CDR1 MNHNY, CDR2 SVGAGI (reference sequence). This CDR3 region has 12 residues. V gave up 6 bases and J gave up 7 bases, with 13 bases separating them. CDR3 residues: CASRRILGEQYF. The CDR3 bases are TGTGCCAGCAGGCGAATCTTGGGGGAGCAGTACTTC.

This rearrangement joins TRBV6-6 to TRBJ2-3; the D is unclear. Per the germline V gene, CDR1 is MNHNY and CDR2 is SVGAGI (reference sequence). The CDR3 is 14 residues long. The V end lost 7 bases, the J end lost 2 bases, and 13 bases lay between the germline ends. The CDR3 DNA reads TGTGCCAGCAAATGGCGACCCGACACAGATACGCAGTATTTT. It yields the protein CASKWRPDTDTQYF.

This chain connects TRBV5-1 to TRBJ2-3; TRBD1 matches at 8 bases. Germline-derived CDR1 and CDR2 are SGHRS and YFSETQ. There are 15 residues in the CDR3. V gave up 5 bases and J gave up 0 bases; unmatched junction bases: 5. The chain's CDR3 is CASSPGTGSTDTQYF. CDR3 coding DNA: TGCGCCAGCAGTCCAGGGACAGGAAGCACAGATACGCAGTATTTT.

The chain uses TRBV10-3 and TRBJ2-5; D unclear. The end of the DNA is better explained by TRBJ2-7, so the J call may be wrong. The germline CDR1 and CDR2 sequences are ENHRY and SYGVKD. The CDR3 extends over 11 amino acids. The CDR3 reads CAISANYEQYF. CDR3 DNA: TGTGCCATCAGTGCCAACTACGAGCAGTACTTC.

The chain carries TRBV7-6 and TRBJ1-4, with D tentatively TRBD1 (5 bases). This CDR3 has 14 residues. Germline V gene data show CDR1 as SGHVS and CDR2 as FNYEAQ. Between the trimmed V and J ends, which lost 4 bases and 4 bases, there was a span of 10 bases. CDR3 residues: CASSSDSVNEKLFF. The CDR3 DNA is TGTGCCAGCAGCTCAGACAGCGTTAATGAAAAACTGTTTTTT.

The chain joins TRBV10-2 to TRBJ1-2, with a tentative D call TRBD1 (5 bases). CDR3 length equals 13 residues. Germline assignment: CDR1 WSHSY and CDR2 SAAADI. Trimming shortened V by 8 bases and J by 7 bases, and 17 bases separated the two germline ends. The CDR3 coding sequence is TGCGCCAGCTGTCCGTGGGGTCAGGGTGGCTACACCTTC. Translating gives CASCPWGQGGYTF.

This clone has just a few counts. The chain joins TRBV28 to TRBJ1-5; 8 bases map to TRBD1. Germline CDR1 is MDHEN and CDR2 is SYDVKM. The CDR3 totals 15 residues. V dropped 4 bases and J dropped 7; count of bases not matched to a gene: 9. The CDR3 coding sequence is TGTGCCAGCAGTTATGGACAGGGCGGACAACAGCCCCAGCATTTT. Its translation is CASSYGQGGQQPQHF.

The chain combines TRBV10-2 with TRBJ1-4; 11 bases agree with TRBD1. Per the germline V gene, CDR1 is WSHSY and CDR2 is SAAADI. J was trimmed by 7 bases and V by 5 bases; bases with no gene match: 3. This CDR3 comprises 14 residues. The CDR3 DNA reads as TGCGCCAGCAGTCTGGGACAGGGGGTTGAAAAACTGTTTTTT. This translates into CASSLGQGVEKLFF.

V is TRBV2 and J is TRBJ2-7; D ambiguous. The CDR3 loop spans 14 amino acids. V was clipped by 8 bases and J by 1 base, with 15 bases between them. Germline lookup yields CDR1 SNHLY and CDR2 FYNNEI. For the CDR3, the DNA is TGTGCCAGCGGTTCCAAGACTGTATCCTACGAGCAGTACTTC. Its protein product is CASGSKTVSYEQYF.

This chain uses TRBV6-5 with TRBJ2-7; D perhaps matches TRBD2 (6 bases). Germline lookup yields CDR1 MNHEY and CDR2 SVGAGI. This CDR3 region has 15 residues. Trimming took 5 bases from V and 2 from J, leaving 16 bases between them. CDR3 residues: CASSPTGAPPYEQYF. The CDR3 DNA is TGTGCCAGCAGTCCTACGGGAGCCCCTCCCTACGAGCAGTACTTC.

This sequence joins TRBV7-9 and TRBJ2-3; D possibly corresponds to TRBD2 (6 bases). This CDR3 has 15 amino acids. V shed 5 bases and J shed 1 base, with 13 bases lying between them. Per germline, CDR1 SEHNR and CDR2 FQNEAQ (reference sequence). CDR3 in DNA: TGTGCCAGCAGCGCGGCGGGCGGGGGCACAGATACGCAGTATTTT. This sequence encodes CASSAAGGGTDTQYF.

The J gene is TRBJ2-7, the V gene TRBV5-1, with D possibly being TRBD1 (6 bases). This CDR3 contains 13 residues. Germline CDR1 is SGHRS and CDR2 is YFSETQ. The V end was cut by 3 bases, the J end by 5 bases, with 12 bases between. In DNA, the CDR3 is TGCGCCAGCAGCTCCCTAACAGGGCACGAGCAGTACTTC. Protein sequence: CASSSLTGHEQYF.

The chain recombines TRBV4-1 with TRBJ1-5; the D is unclear. The CDR3 sequence is 16 residues long. Trimming stripped 6 bases from V and 1 base from J, with 16 bases between. From germline, CDR1 is MGHRA and CDR2 YSYEKL. CDR3 in amino acids: CASSRFKGISNQPQHF. CDR3 nucleotides: TGCGCCAGCAGTCGGTTTAAGGGTATCAGCAATCAGCCCCAGCATTTT.

The chain is built from TRBV18 and TRBJ1-2, with D possibly being TRBD1 (5 bases). The V gene's germline CDR1 is KGHSH and CDR2 LQKENI. V lost 6 bases and J 6 bases, leaving 26 bases between the germline ends. CDR3 size: 17 residues. CDR3 in amino acids: CASSQSREGTVANGYTF. CDR3 coding DNA: TGTGCCAGCTCCCAATCTAGAGAAGGGACCGTGGCGAATGGCTACACCTTC. The full variable domain, rest sourced from reference TRBV18 and TRBJ1-2, is NAGVMQNPRHLVRRRGQEARLRCSPMKGHSHVYWYRQLPEEGLKFMVYLQKENIIDESGMPKERFSAEFPKEGPSILRIQQVVRGDSAAYFCASSQSREGTVANGYTFGSGTRLTVV.

The chain has TRBV2 and TRBJ1-2, with D maybe TRBD1 (6 bases). Trimming cost V 5 bases and J 4 bases, with 20 bases left between them. CDR1 and CDR2 from the germline V gene are SNHLY and FYNNEI. The CDR3 totals 16 residues. CDR3 coding DNA: TGTGCCAGCAGTCAGGACAGCGCTCCCCTTTTCTATGGCTACACCTTC. Residues: CASSQDSAPLFYGYTF. Full variable domain (missing parts from reference TRBV2 and TRBJ1-2): EPEVTQTPSHQVTQMGQEVILRCVPISNHLYFYWYRQILGQKVEFLVSFYNNEISEKSEIFDDQFSVERPDGSNFTLKIRSTKLEDSAMYFCASSQDSAPLFYGYTFGSGTRLTVV.

This chain connects TRBV11-2 to TRBJ2-1; D may correspond to TRBD1 or TRBD2 (5 bases each). The CDR3 has 15 residues. Germline V gene sequence: CDR1 SGHAT, CDR2 FQNNGV. Trimming took 1 base from V and 6 from J, leaving 13 bases between them. The CDR3 region is CASSLVQGGGNEQFF. CDR3 sequence (DNA): TGTGCCAGCAGCTTAGTCCAGGGCGGAGGCAATGAGCAGTTCTTC.